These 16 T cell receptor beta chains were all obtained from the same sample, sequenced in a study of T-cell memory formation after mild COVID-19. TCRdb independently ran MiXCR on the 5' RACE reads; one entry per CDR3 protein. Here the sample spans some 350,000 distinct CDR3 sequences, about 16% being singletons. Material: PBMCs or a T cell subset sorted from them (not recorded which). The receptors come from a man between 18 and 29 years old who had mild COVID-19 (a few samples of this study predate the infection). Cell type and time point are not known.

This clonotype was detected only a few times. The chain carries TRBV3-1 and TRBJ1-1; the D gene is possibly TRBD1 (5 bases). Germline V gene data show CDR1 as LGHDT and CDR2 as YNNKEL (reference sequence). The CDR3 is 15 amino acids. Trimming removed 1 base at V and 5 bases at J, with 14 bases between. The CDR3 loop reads CASSQVGGGLTEAFF. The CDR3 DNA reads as TGTGCCAGCAGCCAAGTTGGGGGAGGGTTAACTGAAGCTTTCTTT.

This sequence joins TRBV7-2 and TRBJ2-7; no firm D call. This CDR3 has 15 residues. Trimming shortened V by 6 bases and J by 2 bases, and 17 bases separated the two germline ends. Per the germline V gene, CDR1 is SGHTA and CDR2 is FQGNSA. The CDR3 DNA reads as TGTGCCAGCAGTCCCGAACCAGGCCCTGCCTACGAGCAGTACGTC. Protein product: CASSPEPGPAYEQYV.

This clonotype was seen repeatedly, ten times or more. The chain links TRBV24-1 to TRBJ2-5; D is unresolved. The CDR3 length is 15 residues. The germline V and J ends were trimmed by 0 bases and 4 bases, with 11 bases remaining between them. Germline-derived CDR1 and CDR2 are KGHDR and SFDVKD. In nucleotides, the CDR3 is TGTGCCACCAGTGATTTGGGACCGACCGTAGAGACCCAGTACTTC. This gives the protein CATSDLGPTVETQYF.

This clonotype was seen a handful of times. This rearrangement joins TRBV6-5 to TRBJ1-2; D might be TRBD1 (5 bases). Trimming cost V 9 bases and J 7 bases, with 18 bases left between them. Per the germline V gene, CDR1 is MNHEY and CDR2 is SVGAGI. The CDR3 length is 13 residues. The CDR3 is CASRGPSLGGYTF. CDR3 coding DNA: TGTGCCAGTCGGGGACCGTCTCTGGGTGGCTACACCTTC.

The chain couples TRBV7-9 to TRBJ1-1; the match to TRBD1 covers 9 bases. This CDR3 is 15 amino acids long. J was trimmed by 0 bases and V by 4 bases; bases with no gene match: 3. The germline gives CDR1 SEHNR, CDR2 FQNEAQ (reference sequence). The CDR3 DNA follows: TGTGCCAGCAGCTCCGGACAGGGGCTGAACACTGAAGCTTTCTTT. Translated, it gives CASSSGQGLNTEAFF.

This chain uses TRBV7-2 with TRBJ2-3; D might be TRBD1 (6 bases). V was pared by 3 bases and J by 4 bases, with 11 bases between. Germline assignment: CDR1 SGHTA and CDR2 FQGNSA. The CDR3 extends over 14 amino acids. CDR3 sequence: CASSLTQGADTQYF. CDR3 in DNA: TGTGCCAGCAGCTTGACACAGGGCGCAGATACGCAGTATTTT.

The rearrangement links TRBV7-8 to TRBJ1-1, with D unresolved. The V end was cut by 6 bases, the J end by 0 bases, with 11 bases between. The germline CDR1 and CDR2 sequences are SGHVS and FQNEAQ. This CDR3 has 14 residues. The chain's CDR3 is CASRAGAVNTEAFF. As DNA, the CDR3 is TGTGCCAGCAGGGCAGGAGCGGTGAACACTGAAGCTTTCTTT.

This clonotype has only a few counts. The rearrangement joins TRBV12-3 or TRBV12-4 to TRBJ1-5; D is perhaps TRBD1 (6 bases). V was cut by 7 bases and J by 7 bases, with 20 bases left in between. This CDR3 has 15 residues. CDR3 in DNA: TGTGCCAGCACCCCCGGGGGGGGCTTCGGGCAGCCCCAGCATTTT. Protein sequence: CASTPGGGFGQPQHF.

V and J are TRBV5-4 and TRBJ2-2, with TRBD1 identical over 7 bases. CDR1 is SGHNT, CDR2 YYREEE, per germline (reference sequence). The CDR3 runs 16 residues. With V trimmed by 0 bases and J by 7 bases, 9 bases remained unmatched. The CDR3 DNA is TGTGCCAGCAGCTTGGGTGGCAGGGGGTCCGGCGGGGAGCTGTTTTTT. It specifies CASSLGGRGSGGELFF.

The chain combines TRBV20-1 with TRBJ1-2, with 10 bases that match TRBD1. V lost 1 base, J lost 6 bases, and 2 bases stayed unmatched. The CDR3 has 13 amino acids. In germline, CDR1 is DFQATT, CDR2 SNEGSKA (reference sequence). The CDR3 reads CSARGQGANGYTF. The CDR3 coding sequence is TGCAGTGCTAGAGGACAGGGGGCGAATGGCTACACCTTC.

The CDR3 region has the DNA TGTGCCAGCAGTCCGACGGGGATGAGACGCATACTAGCCAAAAACATTCAGTACTTC. Its translation is CASSPTGMRRILAKNIQYF. The chain is built from TRBV6-2 or TRBV6-3 and TRBJ2-4, with D tentatively TRBD2 (5 bases). The CDR3 has 19 amino acids. V lost 5 bases, J lost 0 bases, and 23 bases lay in between. Germline-derived CDR1 and CDR2 are MNHEY and SVGEGT.

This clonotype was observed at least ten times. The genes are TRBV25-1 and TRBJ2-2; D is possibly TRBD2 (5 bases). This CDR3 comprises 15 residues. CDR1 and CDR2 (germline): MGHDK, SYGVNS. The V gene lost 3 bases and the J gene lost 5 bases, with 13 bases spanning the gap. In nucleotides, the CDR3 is TGTGCCAGCAGTGATGGAGTAGGAGGTACCGGGGAGCTGTTTTTT. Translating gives CASSDGVGGTGELFF.

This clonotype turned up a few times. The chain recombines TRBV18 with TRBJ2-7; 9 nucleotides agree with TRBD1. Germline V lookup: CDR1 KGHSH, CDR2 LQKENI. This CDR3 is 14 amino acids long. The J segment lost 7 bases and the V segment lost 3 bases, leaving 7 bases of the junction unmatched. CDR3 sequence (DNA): TGTGCCAGCTCACCGCGGTCGGGGACAGGGGAGCAGTACGTC. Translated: CASSPRSGTGEQYV.

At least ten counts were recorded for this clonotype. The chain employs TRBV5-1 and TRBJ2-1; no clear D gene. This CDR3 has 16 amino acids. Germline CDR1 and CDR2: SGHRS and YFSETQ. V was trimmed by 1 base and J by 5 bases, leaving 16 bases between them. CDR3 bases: TGCGCCAGCAGCTTGCTGACCGCAGGAACCCACAATGAGCAGTTCTTC. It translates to CASSLLTAGTHNEQFF. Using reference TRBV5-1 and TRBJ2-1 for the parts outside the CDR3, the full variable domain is KAGVTQTPRYLIKTRGQQVTLSCSPISGHRSVSWYQQTPGQGLQFLFEYFSETQRNKGNFPGRFSGRQFSNSRSEMNVSTLELGDSALYLCASSLLTAGTHNEQFFGPGTRLTVL.

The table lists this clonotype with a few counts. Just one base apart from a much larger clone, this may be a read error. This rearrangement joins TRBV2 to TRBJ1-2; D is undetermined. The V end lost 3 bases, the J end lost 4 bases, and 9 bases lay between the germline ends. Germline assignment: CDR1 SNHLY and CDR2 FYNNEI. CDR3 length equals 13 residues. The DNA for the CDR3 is TGTGCCAGCAGTGATGCGGCAGCCTATGGCTACACCTTC. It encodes CASSDAAAYGYTF.

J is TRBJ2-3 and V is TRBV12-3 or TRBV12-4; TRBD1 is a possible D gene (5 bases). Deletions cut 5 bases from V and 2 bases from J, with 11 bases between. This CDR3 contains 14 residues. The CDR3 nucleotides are TGTGCCAGCAGTACAAACAGGATCACAGATACGCAGTATTTT. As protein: CASSTNRITDTQYF.